This T cell receptor beta chain was sequenced during a study of blood T cell repertoires in COVID-19. This CDR3 is 15 amino acids long. With 4 bases clipped from V and 6 bases from J, the junction kept 13 bases outside the gene matches. Germline CDR1 SGHNT, CDR2 YYREEE (reference sequence). Repertoires were generated with immunoSEQ multiplex PCR, while TCRdb's copy carries only in-frame clones and drops some. The data show hundreds of thousands of clones, roughly nine tenths seen once. Specimen: PBMCs or T cells enriched from blood (not recorded which). The V gene is TRBV5-4, the J gene TRBJ2-7; 7 bases are shared with TRBD1. This clonotype was sampled from a woman aged 50 to 65 in a cohort exposed to, infected with or recovered from COVID-19 (not recorded which). DNA of the CDR3: TGTGCCAGCAGCAGCCCGACAGGGACCCTATCCGAGCAGTACTTC. Its protein product is CASSSPTGTLSEQYF. Full variable domain (missing parts from reference TRBV5-4 and TRBJ2-7): ETGVTQSPTHLIKTRGQQVTLRCSSQSGHNTVSWYQQALGQGPQFIFQYYREEENGRGNFPPRFSGLQFPNYSSELNVNALELDDSALYLCASSSPTGTLSEQYFGPGTRLTVT.